The TCR beta chain described here comes from a study of regulatory T cells in long-lasting Graves disease. Study-wide context: Newly diagnosed Graves' patients had under 3 months of antithyroid drugs. Study-wide results and caveats: The persistent group shared fewer than 3,500 public clonotypes, more than the approximately 1,000 shared by new patients.

Time point given: newly diagnosed GD, antithyroid drugs for less than 3 months. Extracted PBMC RNA gave rise to the TCR library. For this clonotype: Its antigen is undetermined.

CDR1 and CDR2 (germline): MGHRA, YSYEKL. The V and J ends lost 4 bases and 0 bases, in that order; junction bases with no gene match: 15. The CDR3 contains 19 residues. Researchers made TCR beta libraries by using iRepertoire HTBI primers and running Arm-PCR on CDR3 regions. Via MiXCR, TCRdb re-called the multiplex PCR reads, giving one row per CDR3 protein. The repertoire has 360,000 or so distinct CDR3 sequences, roughly 17% of them found once; the top ten carry approximately 30%. Another study also made use of these data, one on T cells in Graves' hyperthyroidism and ophthalmopathy.

This clonotype originated in a man aged 35 to 55 with Graves disease. The rearrangement uses TRBV4-1 and TRBJ1-5; 7 nucleotides line up with TRBD1. The sequences come from peripheral blood mononuclear cells (PBMCs), collected at new diagnosis, from a patient treated with antithyroid drugs. The CDR3 protein is CASSPLWGTAIYSNQPQHF. CDR3 DNA sequence: TGCGCCAGCAGCCCCTTATGGGGGACAGCGATCTATAGCAATCAGCCCCAGCATTTT.